This T cell receptor beta chain was sequenced for a study of shared clonotypes between healthy human individuals. TCRdb's copy holds only in-frame clones and misses some; the assay was immunoSEQ multiplex PCR. The top ten hold under 0.15% of the sample, which has 2 million to 2.5 million clones, roughly 96% seen once. Findings of the study overall: The study found approximately 5% of naive CD4 clonotypes shared across a few donors.

Trimming cost V 10 bases and J 5 bases, with 10 bases left between them. Germline CDR1 SNHLY, CDR2 FYNNEI. CDR3 length equals 11 residues. A remark on this clone: Its cognate antigen is unknown.

This receptor was obtained from a man younger than 30 in good health. The chain joins TRBV2 to TRBJ2-3; the D gene is possibly TRBD2 (5 bases). Sequencing used naive CD4+ T cells sorted from blood. This sample's subset: CD45RA+ positively selected. The CDR3 loop is CATGIEDTQYF. The CDR3 nucleotides are TGTGCCACCGGGATTGAAGATACGCAGTATTTT. Full variable domain (missing parts from reference TRBV2 and TRBJ2-3): EPEVTQTPSHQVTQMGQEVILRCVPISNHLYFYWYRQILGQKVEFLVSFYNNEISEKSEIFDDQFSVERPDGSNFTLKIRSTKLEDSAMYFCATGIEDTQYFGPGTRLTVL.